The present entry profiles one TCR beta chain with its context. The antigen remains undetermined. Assay used: immunoSEQ multiplex PCR; TCRdb lists only in-frame clones, some missing. The sample consists of about 55,000 clones, around 85% of them appearing once. This entry is derived from a study of lymphopenia after photon versus proton radiotherapy. Study conclusions and caveats: Oligoclonal CD8+ Temra expansion after nadir drove photon patients' diversity drop.

This CDR3 is built from 14 residues. Per germline, CDR1 LGHNA and CDR2 YSLEER. With 0 bases removed from V and 3 bases from J, the gap between germline ends came to 8 bases. The sequence came from a man aged 60-69 years with pancreatic cancer. The chain is built from TRBV4-3 and TRBJ1-2, with D unclear. The sample was peripheral blood, taken from a patient treated with proton-based radiotherapy. Written as DNA, the CDR3 is TGCGCCAGCAGCCAAGAACTCCTGGACTATGGCTACACCTTC. Residues: CASSQELLDYGYTF.